Each of the 6 T cell receptor beta chains below was sequenced from the same sample in a study of cytomegalovirus exposure and HLA in healthy donors. The PCR made use of 60 Vbeta and 13 Jbeta primers. Produced via immunoSEQ multiplex PCR; TCRdb's table is partial and in-frame only. Altogether 89,000 or so clones are present, about 69% being singletons, with the ten largest covering roughly 4.2%. Sequencing was carried out using PBMCs. The receptors were sampled from a man aged 60 to 69 in good health and CMV-seronegative.

V is TRBV5-1 and J is TRBJ2-1; D perhaps matches TRBD1 (6 bases). Per the germline V gene, CDR1 is SGHRS and CDR2 is YFSETQ. Trimming took off 4 bases at V and 8 bases at J, with 19 bases between the two ends. The CDR3 is 15 residues long. CDR3 in DNA: TGCGCCAGCAGCCCGGACAGCGACACTACGGATGAGCAGTTCTTC. It specifies CASSPDSDTTDEQFF.

The CDR3 bases are TGTGCCAGCAGGCGGGACAGTACTACACAAGAGACCCAGTACTTC. Amino acid sequence: CASRRDSTTQETQYF. The chain has TRBV6-5 and TRBJ2-5; tentative D call: TRBD1 (7 bases). CDR3 length: 15 amino acids. V dropped 6 bases and J dropped 2 bases, with 16 bases sitting between them. Germline values: CDR1 MNHEY, CDR2 SVGAGI.

The V and J genes are TRBV7-2 and TRBJ1-2; D not certain. Germline V CDR1 and CDR2: SGHTA, FQGNSA. Trimming cost V 5 bases and J 6 bases, with 13 bases left between them. This CDR3 spans 13 amino acids. The CDR3 DNA follows: TGTGCCAGCAGCCCCGGGATTACTGATGGCTACACCTTC. Its translation: CASSPGITDGYTF.

The rearrangement links TRBV4-2 to TRBJ1-2, with D tentatively TRBD1 (5 bases). Germline CDR1 is LGHNA and CDR2 is YNFKEQ. This CDR3 comprises 15 residues. V gave up 0 bases and J gave up 4 bases, with 12 bases separating them. The CDR3 loop reads CASSQEDSTGYGYTF. The CDR3 DNA follows: TGTGCCAGCAGCCAAGAGGATTCCACAGGCTATGGCTACACCTTC.

The chain combines TRBV4-2 with TRBJ1-5; TRBD1 might be the D (5 bases). V dropped 4 bases and J dropped 0 bases, with 10 bases sitting between them. The V gene's germline CDR1 is LGHNA and CDR2 YNFKEQ. The CDR3 has 15 residues. As DNA, the CDR3 is TGTGCCAGCAGCCCCGGGGACTTTAGCAATCAGCCCCAGCATTTT. Encoded protein: CASSPGDFSNQPQHF.

The chain links TRBV6-1 to TRBJ2-3; 12 positions agree with TRBD2. Germline CDR1 reads MNHNS; CDR2 reads SASEGT. V lost 1 base and J lost 0; bases outside the gene matches: 5. This CDR3 has 18 amino acids. The CDR3 DNA is TGTGCCAGCAGTGAAGATATCGGACTAGCGGGGAGCACAGATACGCAGTATTTT. Translating gives CASSEDIGLAGSTDTQYF.